The entry below gives a single T cell receptor (beta chain) sequence along with its context. The antigen remains unidentified. Regarding treatment: oral pan-JAK inhibitor, 5-10 mg twice daily. These data come from a study of CD8+ T cells in alopecia areata. Study background: Treatment comprised oral tofacitinib, 5 to 10 mg twice daily, in treated patients. Treated patients received severity scores based on the percentage of scalp area affected. Findings and limits, study-wide: Many expanded lesional clones persisted in scalp and blood during tofacitinib.

It was cDNA, reverse transcribed from extracted RNA, that served as the sequencing template. Data came from immunoSEQ multiplex PCR; TCRdb stores just in-frame clones and leaves some out. The table lists fewer than 350,000 clones, 58% of them singletons, with under 2% in the top ten. Germline CDR1 reads SNHLY; CDR2 reads FYNNEI. CDR3 length equals 16 residues. J gave up 2 bases and V 5 bases, and 9 bases lay outside the gene matches. The specimen comprised CD4+ T cells sorted from blood, sampled at week 24, from a patient treated with tofacitinib. This TCR was recovered from a human donor with alopecia areata. The rearrangement uses TRBV2 and TRBJ2-5; TRBD2 aligns across 9 bases. CDR3 in DNA: TGTGCCAGCAGTCTTTTATCTAGCGGGGTTCAAGAGACCCAGTACTTC. Translating it yields CASSLLSSGVQETQYF.